This TCR beta chain was found in a study of CD8+ T cells in alopecia areata (dated by TCRdb to about 2018). Context from the whole study: In both human patients and the C3H/HeJ mouse model, the study applied high-throughput TCRbeta sequencing to look at T cell clonal expansion in alopecia areata. The RNA source kit depended on sample type: the PAXgene miRNA kit for fixed scalp, the miRNeasy kit for PBMCs, and the RNeasy kit for mouse skin. Amplification of TCRbeta CDR3 regions was done by immunoSEQ multiplex PCR using 35 Vbeta forward primers and 13 Jbeta reverse primers. Scalp clonality was compared across normal scalp (n=4), patchy alopecia areata scalp (n=8), and alopecia totalis/universalis scalp (n=8). Human TCRbeta sequencing covered scalp tissue and sorted CD4+ and CD8+ peripheral blood T cells from patchy and totalis/universalis alopecia areata patients and healthy controls.

Libraries were built with the immunoSEQ multiplex PCR assay. To provide template for TCR sequencing, every sample had RNA extracted and reverse transcribed into cDNA. First-strand cDNA was synthesized with SuperScript III using a 2:1 mix of oligo-dT and random hexamers. A synthetic immune receptor repertoire was used to measure amplification bias, and any remaining bias was corrected computationally. The authors processed their data as follows. Raw reads were preprocessed for error removal, and CDR3 was defined according to IMGT conventions as running from the conserved cysteine to phenylalanine. To get clonality, Shannon entropy was normalized by log2 of the number of productive unique TCRs and the result was subtracted from 1. CD4 or CD8 identity of scalp clones was inferred by cross-referencing scalp TCRbeta sequences with sorted blood CD4 and CD8 repertoires. The clones in this table, taken by TCRdb from immuneACCESS, are in-frame only. Not every clone is retained; where verified, under half of the shortfall comes from an unresolved V gene, and the cause of the rest is unknown. V, J and clone size are taken as reported in that table, and D and trimming were inferred from the DNA itself. The sample table records about 150,000 clones; 55% of these occur just once. The ten largest account for approximately 4.3% of the sample.

PBMCs were isolated by density centrifugation and stained for CD3, CD4 and CD8, and CD4+ and CD8+ T cells were sorted on a FACSAria. Unaffected controls provided scalp biopsies and blood samples. Findings and caveats that apply to the study as a whole: Higher clonality and more expanded CD8+ clones were observed in lesional scalp than in normal scalp, particularly in alopecia totalis/universalis, a finding suggestive of antigenic drive. Scalp TCR repertoire analysis is complicated because resident alphabeta T cells in normal human skin are also sequenced, whereas mouse skin is dominated by gammadelta T cells. TCR sequences shared between patients were less clear than in mice, possibly partly because of HLA diversity in the patient population.

Including cysteine and phenylalanine, the CDR3 has 14 amino acids. CDR3 DNA only is kept here, 42 bases in frame from base 1. Cut back by 1 base and 5 bases, the V and J ends lie 11 bases apart. In the germline V gene, CDR1 corresponds to SGHTA and CDR2 to FQGNSA. Regarding this clone: Its antigen remains undetermined. One base away there is no much larger clone; base qualities are not given.

Sequencing was performed on CD4+ T cells sorted from blood. The sequence is built from TRBV7-2 and TRBJ2-5, with the D gene not confidently named. The source is a human donor in good health. CDR3 region: CASSLGTEGETQYF. The DNA reads TGTGCCAGCAGCTTAGGAACGGAAGGGGAGACCCAGTACTTC.